This T cell receptor beta chain originates from a study of memory CD4+ T cells and cytomegalovirus serostatus. Profiled with immunoSEQ multiplex PCR; TCRdb holds only in-frame clones, not every one. The data show tens of thousands of clones, over 65% seen once. Single viable CD3+CD4+CD8-CD45RO+ cells were sorted as the memory CD4+ T cells. Serum IgG to CMV pp150, pp28, p38 and p52 defined serostatus. Total CD4+ T cells were enriched by CD4 positive selection. About this clone itself: Its cognate antigen is unknown.

From germline, CDR1 is SGDLS and CDR2 YYNGEE. The CDR3 length is 15 residues. Trimming stripped 0 bases from V and 5 bases from J, with 14 bases between. Findings and limits, study-wide: The CMV-associated TCR signature appears largely within the CD4+ memory repertoire. CD4+ memory repertoires contained about two fifths of the 164 reported CMV TCRbeta sequences.

The chain links TRBV9 to TRBJ2-5; tentative D call: TRBD1 (6 bases). The clonotype comes from an adult in good health and CMV-seronegative. The source material was memory CD4+ T cells from blood. The CDR3 DNA reads TGTGCCAGCAGCGTAGGGGCACAGGGTGCGGAGACCCAGTACTTC. Translating it yields CASSVGAQGAETQYF.